These 10 T cell receptor beta chains came from one sample sequenced in a study of T cells in Graves' hyperthyroidism and ophthalmopathy. Amplification yielded TCR beta CDR3 regions, with RNA transcripts as the source. When the TCR CDR3 underwent first-round RT-PCR, the HTBI primer set was used. TCRdb re-derived calls from the multiplex PCR reads in MiXCR, one entry per CDR3 protein. Among approximately 380,000 distinct CDR3 sequences, over 15% were seen once, and the ten largest hold about 3.7%. The sample taken for sequencing was blood. These receptors came from a woman aged 18-35 years with Graves' hyperthyroidism.

There are many counts of this clonotype. This sequence joins TRBV6-5 and TRBJ2-5; D is possibly TRBD1 (6 bases). CDR3 size: 13 residues. The germline V gene has CDR1 MNHEY and CDR2 SVGAGI. Trimming cost V 4 bases and J 2 bases, with 8 bases left between them. This CDR3 is CASSSGQQETQYF. The DNA for the CDR3 is TGTGCCAGCAGTTCCGGACAGCAAGAGACCCAGTACTTC.

A few counts support this clonotype. The chain combines TRBV12-3 or TRBV12-4 with TRBJ1-1; D is unclear. V shed 4 bases and J shed 1 base, with 13 bases lying between them. The CDR3 contains 15 residues. CDR3 in amino acids: CASSYDPRANTEAFF. As DNA, the CDR3 is TGTGCCAGCAGTTACGACCCTCGCGCGAACACTGAAGCTTTCTTT.

At least ten counts were recorded for this clonotype. The rearrangement joins TRBV6-1 to TRBJ1-1, with a tentative D call TRBD1 (5 bases). V was clipped by 4 bases and J by 9 bases, with 27 bases between them. This CDR3 comprises 17 residues. Per germline, CDR1 MNHNS and CDR2 SASEGT. The CDR3 DNA follows: TGTGCCAGCAGTGGGCCCTTTTGGGGGGTGAAAGCAAATCAAGCTTTCTTT. It yields the protein CASSGPFWGVKANQAFF.

This clonotype was seen many times. The genes are TRBV28 and TRBJ1-3; D not resolved. V was trimmed by 2 bases and J by 5 bases, leaving 4 bases between them. There are 12 residues in the CDR3. Germline V CDR1 and CDR2: MDHEN, SYDVKM. In DNA form, the CDR3 reads TGTGCCAGCAGTTTAAACCGAAACACCATATATTTT. It encodes CASSLNRNTIYF. Variable domain in full (rest from reference TRBV28 and TRBJ1-3): DVKVTQSSRYLVKRTGEKVFLECVQDMDHENMFWYRQDPGLGLRLIYFSYDVKMKEKGDIPEGYSVSREKKERFSLILESASTNQTSMYLCASSLNRNTIYFGEGSWLTVV.

This clonotype has a count of ten or more. The chain uses TRBV30 and TRBJ1-1; no reliable D call. Germline V gene data show CDR1 as GTSNPN and CDR2 as SVGIG (reference sequence). CDR3 length: 11 amino acids. With 4 bases removed from V and 5 bases from J, the gap between germline ends came to 8 bases. CDR3 region: CAWTFPTEAFF. The DNA of the CDR3 is TGTGCCTGGACGTTTCCAACTGAAGCTTTCTTT.

This clonotype has just a few counts. The CDR3 DNA follows: TGTGCCAGCAGTTACTCTACAGGGAGCACTGAAGCTTTCTTT. Translating gives CASSYSTGSTEAFF. The rearrangement uses TRBV6-2 or TRBV6-3 and TRBJ1-1; D possibly corresponds to TRBD1 (6 bases). The germline V and J ends were trimmed by 0 bases and 4 bases, with 9 bases remaining between them. The CDR3 covers 14 residues. Germline V gene data show CDR1 as MNHEY and CDR2 as SVGEGT.

The table lists this clonotype with many counts. The CDR3 spells CASSEIGGNTEAFF. CDR3 nucleotides: TGTGCCAGCAGTGAAATAGGGGGCAACACTGAAGCTTTCTTT. The chain carries TRBV6-1 and TRBJ1-1; the match to TRBD1 covers 7 bases. The CDR3 length is 14 residues. Germline V gene data show CDR1 as MNHNS and CDR2 as SASEGT. Germline trimming cut 2 bases from V and 2 bases from J; bases unmatched to any gene: 2.

Comments on this clonotype: A much larger clone lies one base from this, so it may be a read error. The rearrangement uses TRBV6-2 or TRBV6-3 and TRBJ1-1; no clear D gene. The CDR3 covers 11 residues. From germline, CDR1 is MNHEY and CDR2 SVGEGT. V lost 1 base and J lost 6, with 3 bases in between. CDR3 amino acids: CASSYFAEAFF. The DNA for the CDR3 is TGTGCCAGCAGTTACTTCGCTGAAGCTTTCTTT.

This clonotype was seen repeatedly, ten times or more. The chain links TRBV6-1 to TRBJ1-2; 9 nucleotides align to TRBD1. Germline V lookup: CDR1 MNHNS, CDR2 SASEGT. J lost 3 bases, V lost 5 bases, and 10 bases had no gene match. This CDR3 spans 16 amino acids. The CDR3 here is CASSPVTGGEDYGYTF. The CDR3 DNA sequence: TGTGCCAGCAGTCCAGTCACAGGGGGCGAAGACTATGGCTACACCTTC.

This clonotype was counted many times. J is TRBJ1-1 and V is TRBV5-1, with TRBD1 identical over 10 bases. This CDR3 spans 15 amino acids. Unmatched junction bases numbered 8, after V lost 6 bases and J lost 3 bases. CDR1 and CDR2 (germline): SGHRS, YFSETQ. The CDR3 spells CASKLTGGIDTEAFF. The CDR3 DNA reads as TGCGCCAGCAAACTGACAGGGGGCATCGACACTGAAGCTTTCTTT.